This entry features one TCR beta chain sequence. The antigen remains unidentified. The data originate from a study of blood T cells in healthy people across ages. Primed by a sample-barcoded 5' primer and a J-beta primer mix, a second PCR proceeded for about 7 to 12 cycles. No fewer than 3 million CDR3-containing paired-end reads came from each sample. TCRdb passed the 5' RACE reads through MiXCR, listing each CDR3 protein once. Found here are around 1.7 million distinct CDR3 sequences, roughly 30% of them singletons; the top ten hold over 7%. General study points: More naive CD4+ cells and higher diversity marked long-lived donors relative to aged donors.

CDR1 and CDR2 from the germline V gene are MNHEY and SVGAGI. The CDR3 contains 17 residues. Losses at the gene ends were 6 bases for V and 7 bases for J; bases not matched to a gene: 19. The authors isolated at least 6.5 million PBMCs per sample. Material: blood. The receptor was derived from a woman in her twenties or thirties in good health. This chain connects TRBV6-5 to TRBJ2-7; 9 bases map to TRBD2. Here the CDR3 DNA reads TGTGCCAGCAGGTTCTTGAGCGGCGGGAGGGCCGGAAGGGAGCAGTACTTC. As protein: CASRFLSGGRAGREQYF.